This T cell receptor (beta chain) comes out of a study of CXCR3 chemokines and chemotherapy response in bladder cancer. This clonotype is termed medium-sized. With 6 bases clipped from V and 2 bases from J, the junction kept 6 bases outside the gene matches. The germline V gene encodes CDR1 LNHDA and CDR2 SQIVND (reference sequence). The CDR3 is made up of 15 amino acids. In TCRdb, the PCR reads were re-called with MiXCR into one record per CDR3 protein. The data contain about 2,900 distinct CDR3 sequences, about 11% of them seen just once; the ten biggest clones take up around 40%. This chain uses TRBV19 with TRBJ2-3; 9 nucleotides match TRBD1. The sample was gathered from a patient whose treatment included neoadjuvant chemotherapy. The sequence derives from a human donor with bladder cancer that responded to neoadjuvant chemotherapy. The CDR3 DNA follows: TGTGCCAGTAGCGGGACAGGGACTATCACAGATACGCAGTATTTT. Protein product: CASSGTGTITDTQYF. Full variable domain (rest looked up from reference TRBV19 and TRBJ2-3): DGGITQSPKYLFRKEGQNVTLSCEQNLNHDAMYWYRQDPGQGLRLIYYSQIVNDFQKGDIAEGYSVSREKKESFPLTVTSAQKNPTAFYLCASSGTGTITDTQYFGPGTRLTVL.